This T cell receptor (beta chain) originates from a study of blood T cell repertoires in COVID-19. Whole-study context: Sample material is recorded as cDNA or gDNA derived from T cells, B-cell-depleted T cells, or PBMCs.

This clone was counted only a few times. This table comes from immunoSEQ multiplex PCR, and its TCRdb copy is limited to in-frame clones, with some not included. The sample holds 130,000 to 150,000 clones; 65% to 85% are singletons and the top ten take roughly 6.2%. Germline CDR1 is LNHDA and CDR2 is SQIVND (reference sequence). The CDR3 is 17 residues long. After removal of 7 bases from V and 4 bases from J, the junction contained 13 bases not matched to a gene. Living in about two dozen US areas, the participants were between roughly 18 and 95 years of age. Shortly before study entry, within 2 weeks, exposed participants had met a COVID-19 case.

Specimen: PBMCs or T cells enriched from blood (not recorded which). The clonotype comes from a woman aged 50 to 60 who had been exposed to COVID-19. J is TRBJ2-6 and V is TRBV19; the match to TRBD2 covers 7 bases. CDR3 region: CASNPWREPAGANVLTF. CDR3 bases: TGTGCCAGTAACCCTTGGCGGGAGCCTGCAGGGGCCAACGTCCTGACTTTC. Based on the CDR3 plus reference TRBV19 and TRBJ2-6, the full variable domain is DGGITQSPKYLFRKEGQNVTLSCEQNLNHDAMYWYRQDPGQGLRLIYYSQIVNDFQKGDIAEGYSVSREKKESFPLTVTSAQKNPTAFYLCASNPWREPAGANVLTFGAGSRLTVL.